These 14 T cell receptor beta chains originate from one sample sequenced in a study of metastatic and nonmetastatic thyroid tumors. TCRdb ran MiXCR on the PCR reads. Of just under 60,000 clones listed, around 16% were seen once; the top ten hold more than 9%. Before thyroid surgery, none of the patients had received any treatment. Material: blood. The receptor source for this set is a male donor with papillary thyroid cancer or a benign thyroid nodule (not recorded which). Some clones in this sample may be carry-over from other donors' samples.

In this sample, this clone turned up many times. Other DNA sequences of this sample code for an identical CDR3. The CDR3 DNA is TGTGCCAGCCTCCCGTTAGGGCCATTGAACACTGAAGCTTTCTTT. Amino acid sequence: CASLPLGPLNTEAFF. The genes are TRBV25-1 and TRBJ1-1; the D is unclear. Germline CDR1 MGHDK, CDR2 SYGVNS. The ends were cut back, 8 bases at V and 0 bases at J, with 16 bases in the middle. CDR3 length: 15 residues.

This clone was counted at least ten times. This rearrangement joins TRBV30 to TRBJ1-4; 8 bases map to TRBD1. V was pared by 1 base and J by 5 bases, with 6 bases of the junction left unmatched. In germline, CDR1 is GTSNPN, CDR2 SVGIG (reference sequence). The CDR3 has 15 amino acids. The CDR3 nucleotides read TGTGCCTGGAGTGCCGGACAGGGAGAGAATGAAAAACTGTTTTTT. It is translated as CAWSAGQGENEKLFF.

This clone was seen at least ten times. The rearrangement uses TRBV6-1 and TRBJ2-3; D is perhaps TRBD2 (5 bases). This CDR3 has 14 amino acids. Germline V gene lookup returns CDR1 MNHNS and CDR2 SASEGT. The V and J ends lost 5 bases and 1 base respectively, with 10 bases between them. CDR3 residues: CASSSDGGTDTQYF. In DNA form, the CDR3 reads TGTGCCAGCAGTTCCGACGGGGGCACAGATACGCAGTATTTT.

This clone was picked up many times. The J gene is TRBJ2-7, the V gene TRBV13; perhaps TRBD2 as D (5 bases). V was shortened by 5 bases and J by 3 bases, with 14 bases between the two germline ends. This CDR3 is 14 amino acids long. Germline CDR1 is PRHDT and CDR2 is FYEKMQ (reference sequence). The chain's CDR3 is CASSLAGENYEQYF. In nucleotides, the CDR3 is TGTGCCAGCAGCCTCGCCGGGGAAAACTACGAGCAGTACTTC.

V gene TRBV11-2 combines with J gene TRBJ2-1; TRBD2 might be the D (5 bases). The CDR3 is 16 residues long. Per the germline V gene, CDR1 is SGHAT and CDR2 is FQNNGV. V lost 1 base, J lost 7 bases, and 17 bases lay in between. The DNA for the CDR3 is TGTGCCAGCAGCTTAGGGAGCGGTATGGCCAAGAATGAGCAGTTCTTC. It is translated as CASSLGSGMAKNEQFF.

This clone showed up many times. The genes are TRBV5-1 and TRBJ2-5, with a weak D call TRBD2 (6 bases). The CDR3 runs to 16 residues. Trimming pared 4 bases from V and 1 base from J, leaving 17 bases between. CDR1 and CDR2 (germline): SGHRS, YFSETQ. CDR3: CASSPGAGGLQETQYF. The DNA for the CDR3 is TGCGCCAGCAGCCCTGGGGCCGGGGGTCTCCAAGAGACCCAGTACTTC.

This clone appeared many times. This chain joins TRBV18 and TRBJ1-6, with D possibly being TRBD1 (6 bases). Trimming pared 2 bases from V and 3 bases from J, leaving 11 bases between. The CDR3 covers 16 residues. Germline V gives CDR1 KGHSH, CDR2 LQKENI. CDR3 region: CASSPSQGDYNSPLHF. The CDR3 DNA follows: TGTGCCAGCTCACCATCACAGGGAGACTATAATTCACCCCTCCACTTT.

V gene TRBV4-3 combines with J gene TRBJ2-2, with D unresolved. The CDR3 covers 16 residues. V was shortened by 0 bases and J by 1 base, with 9 bases between the two germline ends. Germline CDR1 is LGHNA and CDR2 is YSLEER. The CDR3 DNA follows: TGCGCCAGCAGCCAAGATTGGCGAGAGAACACCGGGGAGCTGTTTTTT. It yields the protein CASSQDWRENTGELFF.

The table lists this clone with many counts. V gene TRBV10-3 combines with J gene TRBJ2-3; 10 positions agree with TRBD1. The V segment lost 0 bases and the J segment 1 base; nucleotides outside the gene matches: 4. The germline V gene encodes CDR1 ENHRY and CDR2 SYGVKD. The length of the CDR3 is 17 residues. In nucleotides, the CDR3 is TGTGCCATCAGTGAGTCGACAGGGGGCTACCGCACAGATACGCAGTATTTT. As protein: CAISESTGGYRTDTQYF.

In its sample, this clone was seen many times. The same CDR3 also results from other DNA sequences found in this sample. The chain links TRBV9 to TRBJ2-3; D unclear. Trimming stripped 0 bases from V and 5 bases from J, with 7 bases between. Germline V gene sequence: CDR1 SGDLS, CDR2 YYNGEE. The CDR3 contains 13 residues. CDR3 protein: CASSVDAKDTQYF. Written as DNA, the CDR3 is TGTGCCAGCAGCGTAGATGCCAAAGATACGCAGTATTTT.

In its sample, this clone was seen a few times. Just one base apart from a much larger clone, this may be a read error. The chain links TRBV5-6 to TRBJ1-2; a weak D match, TRBD1 (5 bases). The CDR3 loop spans 15 amino acids. Germline CDR1 SGHDT, CDR2 YYEEEE. V shed 1 base and J shed 7 bases, with 17 bases lying between them. The CDR3 coding sequence is TGTGCCAGCAGCTTGTCCTACGGGGGTATAGGTGGCTACACCTTC. This translates into CASSLSYGGIGGYTF.

This clone showed up many times. This chain uses TRBV20-1 with TRBJ1-2; unclear D gene. This CDR3 has 14 amino acids. Between the trimmed V and J ends, which lost 4 bases and 5 bases, there was a span of 17 bases. CDR1 and CDR2 from the germline V gene are DFQATT and SNEGSKA (reference sequence). CDR3 residues: CSAIVTAVRYGYTF. The CDR3 region has the DNA TGCAGTGCTATAGTCACGGCCGTCCGGTATGGCTACACCTTC.

In its sample, this clone was seen many times. The CDR3, as DNA: TGTGCCAGCTCATCCGACTACACCGGGGAGCTGTTTTTT. Translation gives CASSSDYTGELFF. The rearrangement links TRBV18 to TRBJ2-2; no firm D call. Trimming removed 5 bases from V and 3 bases from J, with 7 bases in between. Germline V lookup: CDR1 KGHSH, CDR2 LQKENI. The CDR3 totals 13 residues. Drawing the rest from reference TRBV18 and TRBJ2-2, the complete variable domain is NAGVMQNPRHLVRRRGQEARLRCSPMKGHSHVYWYRQLPEEGLKFMVYLQKENIIDESGMPKERFSAEFPKEGPSILRIQQVVRGDSAAYFCASSSDYTGELFFGEGSRLTVL.

This clone has at least ten counts. The chain uses TRBV27 and TRBJ2-7; no reliable D call. The germline V gene has CDR1 MNHEY and CDR2 SMNVEV (reference sequence). Trimming shortened V by 0 bases and J by 6 bases, and 15 bases separated the two germline ends. The CDR3 is 15 residues long. CDR3 DNA sequence: TGTGCCAGCAGTTTATCGGTCGCTGGTAACAGCGAGCAGTACGTC. It is translated as CASSLSVAGNSEQYV.